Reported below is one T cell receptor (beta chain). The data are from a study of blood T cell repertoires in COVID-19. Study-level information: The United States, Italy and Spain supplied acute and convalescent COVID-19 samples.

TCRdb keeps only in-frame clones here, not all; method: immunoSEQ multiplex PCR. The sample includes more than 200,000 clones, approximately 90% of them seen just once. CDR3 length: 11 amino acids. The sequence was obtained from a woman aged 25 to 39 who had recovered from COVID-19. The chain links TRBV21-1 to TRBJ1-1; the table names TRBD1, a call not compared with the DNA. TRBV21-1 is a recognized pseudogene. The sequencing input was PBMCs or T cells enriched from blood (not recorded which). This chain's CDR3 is CASIDSLEAFF. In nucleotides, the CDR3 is TGTGCCAGCATCGACAGTTTAGAAGCTTTCTTT.